A selection of T cell receptor beta chains follows, all from one sample in a study of cytomegalovirus exposure and HLA in healthy donors. Sequenced by immunoSEQ multiplex PCR; TCRdb stores in-frame clones only, minus some. The table lists some 190,000 clones, around 80% of them singletons. Sequencing input: PBMCs. These receptors all stem from a girl between 5 and 17 years old in good health and CMV-seropositive. Each CDR3 is given with its conserved first and last residue. The order of the fields is J gene, D gene, clone size, V gene, CDR3 length, CDR3 DNA, CDR3 protein. A D gene is named only where the DNA matches it firmly. Not every row has a clone size; where given, it reads once, few, many or a size class.

J: TRBJ2-3; D: TRBD1; size: -; V: TRBV5-1; length: 14; DNA: TGCGCCAGCAGCTTCGGACAGGTCCCAGATACGCAGTATTTT; CDR3: CASSFGQVPDTQYF
J: TRBJ2-7; D: -; size: few; V: TRBV30; length: 17; DNA: TGTGCCTGGAGTGTACGGTCCCATGGATCGGGTCCCGGCGAGCAGTACTTC; CDR3: CAWSVRSHGSGPGEQYF
J: TRBJ2-3; D: -; size: -; V: TRBV11-3; length: 17; DNA: TGTGCCAGCAGCTTAATGGCCGCGGGATCTAGCACAGATACGCAGTATTTT; CDR3: CASSLMAAGSSTDTQYF
J: TRBJ2-3; D: -; size: -; V: TRBV6-4; length: 13; DNA: TGTGCCAGCGCCCCCCGGGGCACAGATACGCAGTATTTT; CDR3: CASAPRGTDTQYF
J: TRBJ1-1; D: -; size: -; V: TRBV5-1; length: 14; DNA: TGCGCCAGCAACCTACAGGGACGAGGAACTGAAGCTTTCTTT; CDR3: CASNLQGRGTEAFF
J: TRBJ2-1; D: -; size: -; V: TRBV6-5; length: 11; DNA: TGTGCCAGCCGGAGGGCGAATGAGCAGTTCTTC; CDR3: CASRRANEQFF
J: TRBJ1-5; D: -; size: -; V: TRBV7-2; length: 16; DNA: TGTGCCAGCAGCTTAATTAGCGTTTATAGCAATCAGCCCCAGCATTTT; CDR3: CASSLISVYSNQPQHF
J: TRBJ1-1; D: TRBD1; size: -; V: TRBV27; length: 19; DNA: TGTGCCAGCAAGGGGGCTCGAGGAACACCGCGGACGTCGAACACTGAAGCTTTCTTT; CDR3: CASKGARGTPRTSNTEAFF
J: TRBJ2-2; D: -; size: -; V: TRBV27; length: 14; DNA: TGTGCCAGCAGTTACCTCGGACAAACCGGGGAGCTGTTTTTT; CDR3: CASSYLGQTGELFF
J: TRBJ1-3; D: -; size: few; V: TRBV19; length: 13; DNA: TGTGCCGGAGGAGAGGGTCGCGGAAACACCATATATTTT; CDR3: CAGGEGRGNTIYF
J: TRBJ2-5; D: TRBD1; size: -; V: TRBV19; length: 17; DNA: TGTGCCAGTAGTATACGGTTGCGGACAGGGCAACAAGAGACCCAGTACTTC; CDR3: CASSIRLRTGQQETQYF
J: TRBJ2-2; D: -; size: -; V: TRBV10-2; length: 15; DNA: TGCGCCAGCAGTACCCCCAGGGGAAGCACCGGGGAGCTGTTTTTT; CDR3: CASSTPRGSTGELFF
J: TRBJ1-2; D: -; size: -; V: TRBV7-3; length: 14; DNA: TGTGCCAGCAGCTTAACGGCAGGGAACTATGGCTACACCTTC; CDR3: CASSLTAGNYGYTF
J: TRBJ2-1; D: TRBD2; size: once; V: TRBV7-9; length: 18; DNA: TGTGCCAGCAGCTTACTAGCGGGGTCCAGGAGATTATACAATGAGCAGTTCTTC; CDR3: CASSLLAGSRRLYNEQFF
J: TRBJ2-1; D: TRBD1; size: few; V: TRBV6-4; length: 14; DNA: TGTGCCAGCACAGGACAGGGGTCCTACAATGAGCAGTTCTTC; CDR3: CASTGQGSYNEQFF
J: TRBJ2-2; D: -; size: few; V: TRBV7-2; length: 16; DNA: TGTGCCAGCAGGGCACCGGGCAGGGTGGTAACCGGGGAGCTGTTTTTT; CDR3: CASRAPGRVVTGELFF
J: TRBJ2-7; D: -; size: -; V: TRBV4-3; length: 16; DNA: TGCGCCAGCAGCCCGAACCGGGGATATTTTACCTACGAGCAGTACTTC; CDR3: CASSPNRGYFTYEQYF
J: TRBJ2-1; D: TRBD1; size: -; V: TRBV6-1; length: 13; DNA: TGTGCCACAGGGGGTGGGTCCTACAATGAGCAGTTCTTC; CDR3: CATGGGSYNEQFF
J: TRBJ2-3; D: TRBD1; size: -; V: TRBV7-8; length: 21; DNA: TGTGCCAGCAGCTTAGCGCTGAGGGACAGGGGGCGGGTTTCTAGCACAGATACGCAGTATTTT; CDR3: CASSLALRDRGRVSSTDTQYF
J: TRBJ1-4; D: TRBD1; size: -; V: TRBV25-1; length: 14; DNA: TGTGCCAGCAGTGCGGGACAGTATAATGAAAAACTGTTTTTT; CDR3: CASSAGQYNEKLFF
J: TRBJ2-3; D: TRBD1; size: -; V: TRBV5-1; length: 16; DNA: TGCGCCAGCAGCTTGGGGGGACAGGCGAGCACAGATACGCAGTATTTT; CDR3: CASSLGGQASTDTQYF
J: TRBJ2-5; D: -; size: -; V: TRBV7-3; length: 15; DNA: TGTGCCAGCAGCTTAATGGGCCTCCGCGAGGGGACCCAGTACTTC; CDR3: CASSLMGLREGTQYF
J: TRBJ1-1; D: -; size: -; V: TRBV7-2; length: 13; DNA: TGTGCCAGCAGCTTAAGGGGGTCCACTGAAGCTTTCTTT; CDR3: CASSLRGSTEAFF
J: TRBJ2-1; D: -; size: -; V: TRBV7-7; length: 16; DNA: TGTGCTAGCAGCCTAGGGCAGAGCGGACCCTACAATGAGCAGTTCTTC; CDR3: CASSLGQSGPYNEQFF
J: TRBJ2-1; D: TRBD2; size: -; V: TRBV5-1; length: 16; DNA: TGCGCCAGCAGCCCGACTAGCCCTAAATCCTACAATGAGCAGTTCTTC; CDR3: CASSPTSPKSYNEQFF
J: TRBJ2-5; D: -; size: -; V: TRBV28; length: 16; DNA: TGTGCCAGCACTTCGCTCCGGGATCTCCTGAGGGAGACCCAGTACTTC; CDR3: CASTSLRDLLRETQYF
J: TRBJ2-7; D: TRBD1; size: -; V: TRBV2; length: 13; DNA: TGTGCCAGCAGTATCGACAGGGACTACGAGCAGTACTTC; CDR3: CASSIDRDYEQYF
J: TRBJ2-5; D: TRBD2; size: -; V: TRBV6-5; length: 15; DNA: TGTGCCAGCAAGCGGGGGATGGTTCTCCAAGAGACCCAGTACTTC; CDR3: CASKRGMVLQETQYF
J: TRBJ2-7; D: -; size: -; V: TRBV6-1; length: 15; DNA: TGTGCCAGCAGTGAAGCCGGTACAGGGATGGCCGAGCAGTACTTC; CDR3: CASSEAGTGMAEQYF
J: TRBJ1-4; D: -; size: few; V: TRBV28; length: 14; DNA: TGTGCCAGCAGTTTCGGGGGAAGGGGTGAAAAACTGTTTTTT; CDR3: CASSFGGRGEKLFF
J: TRBJ2-1; D: -; size: -; V: TRBV4-2; length: 16; DNA: TGTGCCAGCAGCCAGCTCGGTAGAGCTTCCTACAATGAGCAGTTCTTC; CDR3: CASSQLGRASYNEQFF
J: TRBJ2-1; D: -; size: -; V: TRBV19; length: 14; DNA: TGTGCCAGTAGTATAAGCGGCTCCTACAATGAGCAGTTCTTC; CDR3: CASSISGSYNEQFF
J: TRBJ2-3; D: -; size: few; V: TRBV6-5; length: 15; DNA: TGTGCCAGCACCCCCCGTGGAGCTAGCACAGATACGCAGTATTTT; CDR3: CASTPRGASTDTQYF
J: TRBJ2-3; D: -; size: once; V: TRBV4-2; length: 16; DNA: TGTGCCAGCAGCCAAGAGGTTTCGGTAGTATCACATACGCAGTATTTT; CDR3: CASSQEVSVVSHTQYF
J: TRBJ2-2; D: -; size: -; V: TRBV27; length: 16; DNA: TGTGCCAGCACTTTTGGGGGAGGCGGACCCCCCGGGGAGCTGTTTTTT; CDR3: CASTFGGGGPPGELFF
J: TRBJ1-4; D: -; size: -; V: TRBV30; length: 16; DNA: TGTGCCTGGAGTGTACCTTTGAGCTCAACTAATGAAAAACTGTTTTTT; CDR3: CAWSVPLSSTNEKLFF
J: TRBJ2-7; D: -; size: -; V: TRBV7-6; length: 15; DNA: TGTGCCAGCAGCTCGAGGGGGGGCGTTTGGTACGAGCAGTACTTC; CDR3: CASSSRGGVWYEQYF
J: TRBJ1-5; D: -; size: -; V: TRBV18; length: 13; DNA: TGTGCCAGCTCACGGGGGCTCAATCAGCCCCAGCATTTT; CDR3: CASSRGLNQPQHF
J: TRBJ1-6; D: -; size: -; V: TRBV6-1; length: 15; DNA: TGTGCCAGCAGTGAAAGGGAGTTGGGGAATTCACCCCTCCACTTT; CDR3: CASSERELGNSPLHF
J: TRBJ2-2; D: TRBD2; size: -; V: TRBV5-1; length: 15; DNA: TGCGCCAGCAATCAGGTAGCGGGAGAGACCGGGGAGCTGTTTTTT; CDR3: CASNQVAGETGELFF
J: TRBJ1-5; D: -; size: -; V: TRBV6-6; length: 13; DNA: TGTGCCAGCAGTTATCAGGGGCATCAGCCCCAGCATTTT; CDR3: CASSYQGHQPQHF
J: TRBJ1-2; D: -; size: -; V: TRBV30; length: 14; DNA: TGTGCCTGGAGTGTTGGGCAGGGGCCATATGGCTACACCTTC; CDR3: CAWSVGQGPYGYTF
J: TRBJ2-1; D: TRBD2; size: -; V: TRBV15; length: 20; DNA: TGTGCCACCAGCAGAGGATCGGGACTAGCGGCTATATGGTCCAAGAATGAGCAGTTCTTC; CDR3: CATSRGSGLAAIWSKNEQFF
J: TRBJ1-1; D: -; size: -; V: TRBV9; length: 14; DNA: TGTGCCAGCAGCTCTCACTCCATGAACACTGAAGCTTTCTTT; CDR3: CASSSHSMNTEAFF
J: TRBJ2-1; D: -; size: -; V: TRBV7-9; length: 13; DNA: TGTGCCAGCAGCTTAAGCCCCATCAATGAGCAGTTCTTC; CDR3: CASSLSPINEQFF
J: TRBJ2-1; D: TRBD2; size: -; V: TRBV10-1; length: 15; DNA: TGCGCCAGCAGTGAGTTAACGGGAGGAGGTCGCGAGCAGTTCTTC; CDR3: CASSELTGGGREQFF
J: TRBJ2-5; D: -; size: -; V: TRBV5-1; length: 13; DNA: TGCGCCAGCAGCTTGTCGGGGAGTAAGACCCAGTACTTC; CDR3: CASSLSGSKTQYF
J: TRBJ2-3; D: -; size: -; V: TRBV7-7; length: 15; DNA: TGTGCTAGCAGCTTGGGCCTTTCTAGCACAGATACGCAGTATTTT; CDR3: CASSLGLSSTDTQYF
J: TRBJ2-1; D: -; size: once; V: TRBV28; length: 15; DNA: TGTGCCAGCAGTTTGGAGGGGAGCTCCTACAATGAGCAGTTCTTC; CDR3: CASSLEGSSYNEQFF
J: TRBJ2-7; D: TRBD2; size: -; V: TRBV5-1; length: 13; DNA: TGCGCCAGCAGCCCGGGACTAGCGACGGCGCAGTACTTC; CDR3: CASSPGLATAQYF
J: TRBJ2-3; D: TRBD2; size: -; V: TRBV5-5; length: 16; DNA: TGTGCCAGCAGCGCACTAGCGGGAGGGTTCACAGATACGCAGTATTTT; CDR3: CASSALAGGFTDTQYF
J: TRBJ1-3; D: -; size: -; V: TRBV7-9; length: 15; DNA: TGTGCCAGCAGCTTAACTCGTGACTCTGGAAACACCATATATTTT; CDR3: CASSLTRDSGNTIYF
J: TRBJ2-7; D: -; size: -; V: TRBV30; length: 12; DNA: TGTGCCTGGAGTGTAATCGAGGAGCGGCAGTACTTC; CDR3: CAWSVIEERQYF
J: TRBJ1-5; D: -; size: -; V: TRBV4-2; length: 16; DNA: TGTGCCAGCAGCCAAGATCAGGCGGGGGTGGGTCAGCCCCAGCATTTT; CDR3: CASSQDQAGVGQPQHF
J: TRBJ1-2; D: -; size: -; V: TRBV20-1; length: 11; DNA: TGCAGTGCCCCAGAGCGGGACGGCTACACCTTC; CDR3: CSAPERDGYTF
J: TRBJ2-1; D: TRBD2; size: -; V: TRBV6-5; length: 14; DNA: TGTGCCAGCAGTTACTCTGGGGGAGGGGATGAGCAGTTCTTC; CDR3: CASSYSGGGDEQFF